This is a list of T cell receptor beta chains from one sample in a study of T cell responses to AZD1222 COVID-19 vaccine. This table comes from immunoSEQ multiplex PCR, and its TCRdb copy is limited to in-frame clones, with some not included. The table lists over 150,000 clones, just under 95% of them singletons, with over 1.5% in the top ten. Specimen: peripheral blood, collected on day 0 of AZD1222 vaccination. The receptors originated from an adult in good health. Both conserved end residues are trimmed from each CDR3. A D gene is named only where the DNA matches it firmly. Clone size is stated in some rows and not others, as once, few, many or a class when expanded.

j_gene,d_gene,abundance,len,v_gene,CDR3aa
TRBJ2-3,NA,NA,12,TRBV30,AWRAPGATDTQY
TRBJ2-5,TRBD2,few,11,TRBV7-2,ASSTGLQETQY
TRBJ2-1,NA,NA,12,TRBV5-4,ASSLITEYNEQF
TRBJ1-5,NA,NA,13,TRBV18,ASSRLGSSDQPQH
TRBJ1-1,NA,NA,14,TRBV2,ASSGERQGHYTEAF
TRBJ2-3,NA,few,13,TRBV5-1,ASSLGSVSTDTQY
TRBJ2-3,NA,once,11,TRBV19,ASSIGLADTQY
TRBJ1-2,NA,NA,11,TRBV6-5,ASSPRENYGYT
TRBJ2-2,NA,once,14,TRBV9,ASSKSLGPVAGELF
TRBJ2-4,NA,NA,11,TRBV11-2,ASSLRLGNIQY
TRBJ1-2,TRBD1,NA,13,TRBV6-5,ASNVNRGGGYGYT
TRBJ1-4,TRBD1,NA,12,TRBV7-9,ASSRTGENEKLF
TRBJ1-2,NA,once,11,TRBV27,ASSPNTNYGYT
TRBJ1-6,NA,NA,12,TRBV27,ASSSPLRNSPLH
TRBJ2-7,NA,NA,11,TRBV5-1,ASSFLSGYEQY
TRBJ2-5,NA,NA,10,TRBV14,ASSQDWQTQY
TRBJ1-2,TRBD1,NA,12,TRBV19,ATVTGGKSGGYT
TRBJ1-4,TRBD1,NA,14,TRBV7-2,ASSPKQGATNEKLF
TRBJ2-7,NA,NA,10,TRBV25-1,ASSLRSYEQY
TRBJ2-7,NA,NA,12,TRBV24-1,ATSEGLRSYEQY
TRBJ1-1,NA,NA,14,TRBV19,ASSIPQGRGSTEAF
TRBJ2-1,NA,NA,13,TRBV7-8,ASSLSGASYNEQF
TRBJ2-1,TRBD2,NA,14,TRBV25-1,ASSEMGSGRYNEQF
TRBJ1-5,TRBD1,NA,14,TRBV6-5,ASSYAGTGGDQPQH